The source of this TCR beta chain is a study of blood T cells in healthy people across ages. Findings of the study overall: The long-lived group displayed more naive CD4+ cells, plus higher diversity, than the aged donors did.

As concerns this clonotype: Its matching antigen is unknown.

It was with a sample-barcoded 5' primer and a J-beta primer mix that a second PCR of roughly 6 to 11 cycles was run. Each CDR3 protein gets one entry after TCRdb re-called the 5' RACE reads with MiXCR. The sample contains about 670,000 distinct CDR3 sequences, roughly 43% of which appear only once. V was clipped by 4 bases and J by 5 bases, with 16 bases between them. Germline V gene lookup returns CDR1 SGHRS and CDR2 YFSETQ. The CDR3 covers 14 residues. The TCR sequence derives from an elderly man in good health. This chain joins TRBV5-1 and TRBJ2-7, with D perhaps given as TRBD1 or TRBD2 (5 bases each). The sample consisted of blood. This CDR3 reads CASSQTGAVHEQYF. CDR3 DNA sequence: TGCGCCAGCAGCCAAACAGGAGCGGTCCACGAGCAGTACTTC.